These T cell receptor beta chains were read from a single sample in a study of blood T cell repertoires in COVID-19. The table came from immunoSEQ multiplex PCR; TCRdb's copy has only in-frame clones and leaves some out. The sample gives about 180,000 clones, more than 65% of which show up once; 7% to 10% is in the top ten. The specimen was peripheral blood. Receptors were obtained from a woman aged 55-69 years with COVID-19, enrolled during active disease. Both conserved end residues are part of each CDR3. D genes are given only for firm matches. Size is omitted from some rows. Given values are once, few, many or a class for expanded clones.

TRBJ2-2 - TRBV29-1 14 - TGCAGCGTTGAAAGATCAGGGGGGACCGGGGAGCTGTTTTTT CSVERSGGTGELFF
TRBJ2-2 once TRBV19 16 - TGTGCCAGTAGTATGGGCAGGTCCCTGAACACCGGGGAGCTGTTTTTT CASSMGRSLNTGELFF
TRBJ1-2 - TRBV5-1 17 - TGCGCCAGCAGCTTTTCTGGAGGGGCTACAACTAACTATGGCTACACCTTC CASSFSGGATTNYGYTF
TRBJ1-3 - TRBV19 14 - TGTGCCAGTAGTCAGGCAAACTCTGGAAACACCATATATTTT CASSQANSGNTIYF
TRBJ1-1 few TRBV7-2 15 - TGTGCCAGCAGCTCACGCCGGGGTTTGAACACTGAAGCTTTCTTT CASSSRRGLNTEAFF
TRBJ2-2 - TRBV4-2 15 - TGTGCCAGCAGCCAAGACAGATTGGGGGGCGGGGAGCTGTTTTTT CASSQDRLGGGELFF
TRBJ2-1 - TRBV6-5 15 TRBD1 TGTGCCAGCAGAGTGGGACAGGGGTTCTACAATGAGCAGTTCTTC CASRVGQGFYNEQFF
TRBJ2-3 - TRBV14 18 TRBD2 TGTGCCAGCAGCGATTCTCTAGCGGCCGGAGCCCTTTTGGATACGCAGTATTTT CASSDSLAAGALLDTQYF
TRBJ2-1 - TRBV6-5 14 - TGTGCCAGCAGTTACCTCAGGGGTAACAATGAGCAGTTCTTC CASSYLRGNNEQFF
TRBJ2-5 once TRBV7-2 16 TRBD2 TGTGCCAGCAGCCCCCGTTCTAGCGGGAGGGATGAGACCCAGTACTTC CASSPRSSGRDETQYF
TRBJ2-2 - TRBV29-1 14 - TGCAGCGTTGGATCGGGACTGTCTGCCGGGGAGCTGTTTTTT CSVGSGLSAGELFF
TRBJ1-5 - TRBV28 13 TRBD1 TGTGCCAGCACGGACAGGGCCAATCAGCCCCAGCATTTT CASTDRANQPQHF
TRBJ1-2 few TRBV30 11 - TGTGCCTGGAGTTTGGCAGCGCCCTACACCTTC CAWSLAAPYTF
TRBJ2-1 - TRBV7-9 16 - TGTGCCAGCAGCTTAGTCGCGGGGAGCTCCTACAATGAGCAGTTCTTC CASSLVAGSSYNEQFF
TRBJ2-7 - TRBV2 16 TRBD2 TGTGCCAGCAGGGGACTAGCGGGAGGCTGGGGAGACGAGCAGTACTTC CASRGLAGGWGDEQYF
TRBJ2-1 - TRBV9 17 - TGTGCCAGCAGCCCTCGGGAACGGCCCGTGTCCTACAATGAGCAGTTCTTC CASSPRERPVSYNEQFF
TRBJ2-2 many TRBV7-7 16 - TGTGCTAGCAGTTCCGCGGGGGCGGAGGGGACCGGGGAGCTGTTTTTT CASSSAGAEGTGELFF
TRBJ2-1 few TRBV6-5 14 TRBD2 TGTGCCAGCAGTCCGGGGGGGGCCGGGAATGAGCAGTTCTTC CASSPGGAGNEQFF
TRBJ2-1 few TRBV5-1 13 TRBD1 TGCGCCAGCAGCAACGGACAGGGGAATGAGCAGTTCTTC CASSNGQGNEQFF
TRBJ2-2 once TRBV30 13 TRBD2 TGTGCTGGCGGGAGGGGGAACACCGGGGAGCTGTTTTTT CAGGRGNTGELFF
TRBJ2-3 few TRBV5-1 16 - TGCGCCAGCAGCTTTAATTGGGGGACTAGCACAGATACGCAGTATTTT CASSFNWGTSTDTQYF
TRBJ1-5 - TRBV28 14 - TGTGCCAGCAGTATGGAGGTGAGCAATCAGCCCCAGCATTTT CASSMEVSNQPQHF
TRBJ2-7 - TRBV15 14 - TGTGCCACCAGGATGGGGGGTAGGCCCTACGAGCAGTACTTC CATRMGGRPYEQYF
TRBJ2-3 once TRBV7-3 14 - TGTGCCAGCAGCCCCCGATCCGGTACAGATACGCAGTATTTT CASSPRSGTDTQYF
TRBJ1-4 - TRBV9 15 - TGTGCCAGCAGCCGAGACAGTGCAACTAATGAAAAACTGTTTTTT CASSRDSATNEKLFF
TRBJ2-3 - TRBV10-3 15 - TGTGCCATCAGTGATACTACCTCTAGCACAGATACGCAGTATTTT CAISDTTSSTDTQYF
TRBJ1-4 few TRBV6-5 15 - TGTGCCAGCAGTACAAATTTCCTCGAGGGTGAAAAACTGTTTTTT CASSTNFLEGEKLFF
TRBJ2-7 - TRBV9 14 - TGTGCCAGCAGCGTACGCGCAGGGGCCTACGAGCAGTACTTC CASSVRAGAYEQYF
TRBJ1-5 once TRBV15 15 - TGTGCCACCAGCAGAGACAGGGGAAGAGAGCAGCCCCAGCATTTT CATSRDRGREQPQHF
TRBJ2-3 few TRBV19 12 - TGTGCCAGTAGTATAGCCAGGGGTCTGCAGTATTTT CASSIARGLQYF
TRBJ2-3 - TRBV5-4 15 TRBD1 TGTGCCAGCAGCACCCGACAGGGCTCCACAGATACGCAGTATTTT CASSTRQGSTDTQYF
TRBJ2-3 - TRBV4-2 16 TRBD2 TGTGCCAGCAGCCAAGATAGAGTAGCGGGGGCACGAGTGCAGTATTTT CASSQDRVAGARVQYF
TRBJ2-5 - TRBV20-1 11 - TGCAGTGCTAGGCCGGAAGAGACCCAGTACTTC CSARPEETQYF
TRBJ1-2 - TRBV9 16 - TGTGCCAGCAGCGTAGGCGGGGTCAGATCGGGATATGGCTACACCTTC CASSVGGVRSGYGYTF
TRBJ2-7 - TRBV7-9 15 TRBD2 TGTGCCAGCAGCTCACGGACTAGCGGTACCTACGAGCAGTACTTC CASSSRTSGTYEQYF
TRBJ2-1 - TRBV6-4 16 TRBD2 TGTGCCAGCAGTGAATTCCTAGCGGTCTCCTACAATGAGCAGTTCTTC CASSEFLAVSYNEQFF
TRBJ2-3 - TRBV7-2 15 - TGTGCCAGCACCCCCGACAGGCTCGACACAGATACGCAGTATTTT CASTPDRLDTDTQYF
TRBJ2-6 - TRBV27 15 - TGTGCCAGCAGTCGAGGGCTCTCTGGGGCCAACGTCCTGACTTTC CASSRGLSGANVLTF
TRBJ1-3 - TRBV6-6 16 TRBD1 TGTGCCAGCAGCCGTCCCCTCGGACAGGACCGAAGCACCATATATTTT CASSRPLGQDRSTIYF
TRBJ2-1 - TRBV7-2 15 TRBD1 TGTGCCAGCAGCCACGGACAGGGGATATTCGATGAGCAGTTCTTC CASSHGQGIFDEQFF
TRBJ1-5 - TRBV19 15 TRBD1 TGTGCCAGTACCGCAGGGGGACTTAGCAATCAGCCCCAGCATTTT CASTAGGLSNQPQHF
TRBJ1-5 - TRBV10-2 14 - TGCGCCAGCAGTGACGTCAGGGCCAATCAGCCCCAGCATTTT CASSDVRANQPQHF
TRBJ2-3 - TRBV7-6 15 TRBD2 TGTGCCAGCAGCTTAGGGGGGGGTGGCACAGATACGCAGTATTTT CASSLGGGGTDTQYF
TRBJ2-5 - TRBV29-1 13 TRBD1 TGCAGCGCAGGGACAGGGGCTGGGGAGACCCAGTACTTC CSAGTGAGETQYF
TRBJ2-7 - TRBV6-5 15 TRBD1 TGTGCCAGCAGTTACCTAAAGGGGGCCGCCTACGAGCAGTACTTC CASSYLKGAAYEQYF
TRBJ1-2 - TRBV11-2 17 - TGTGCCAGCAGCTCCCTATCGAGGCAGGGGAGGGGCTATGGCTACACCTTC CASSSLSRQGRGYGYTF
TRBJ2-1 - TRBV5-1 14 - TGCGCCAGCAGCTTGGAAACAGGGTTGGATGAGCAGTTCTTC CASSLETGLDEQFF